This T cell receptor beta chain was recovered during a study of T-cell memory formation after mild COVID-19. Background on the study: In these data, TCR clusters were largely donor specific.

Using constant-segment primers, 5'RACE produced TCR alpha and TCR beta cDNA libraries carrying sample barcodes and UMIs. MiXCR, run by TCRdb on the 5' RACE reads, gives a single entry per CDR3 protein. The sample has 300,000 or so distinct CDR3 sequences, less than 20% seen once. This clonotype was detected only a few times. Its antigen is not identified. V lost 8 bases and J 4 bases, leaving 23 bases between the germline ends. Germline CDR1 is SEHNR and CDR2 is FQNEAQ (reference sequence). The CDR3 is 17 residues long. Study-level points and caveats: There were some responding clones in pre-infection memory, which suggested that cross-reactive memory had joined.

This chain joins TRBV7-9 and TRBJ1-4; a possible D gene is TRBD1 (6 bases). This receptor was taken from a man younger than 35 who had mild COVID-19 (a few samples of this study predate the infection). Cell type and time point are not known. The sample was PBMCs or a T cell subset sorted from them (not recorded which). DNA of the CDR3: TGTGCCAGCTCCCCCACGGAAGGAGGGACAAATAATGAAAAACTGTTTTTT. Translated: CASSPTEGGTNNEKLFF.